This is a list of T cell receptor beta chains from one sample in a study of blood T cell repertoires in COVID-19. Measured with immunoSEQ multiplex PCR; TCRdb has only the in-frame clones, and not every one. In the table there are roughly 330,000 clones, more than 80% of which are singletons. Sequenced: peripheral blood. Every receptor here comes from a man between 18 and 29 years old who had recovered from COVID-19. Each CDR3 is given with its conserved first and last residue. Fields, in order: CDR3 DNA, CDR3 protein, CDR3 length, D gene, J gene, clone size, V gene. A D gene is named only where the DNA matches it firmly. The size field is filled for only some rows; it gives once, few, many or a size class.

TGCGCCAGCAGTTACCAGGGGGGTGAAGCTTTCTTT	CASSYQGGEAFF	12	TRBD1	TRBJ1-1	.	TRBV5-1
TGCGCCAGCAGCTTGCCCCGGGACAGCGCAAATGAAAAACTGTTTTTT	CASSLPRDSANEKLFF	16	TRBD1	TRBJ1-4	.	TRBV5-1
TGTGCCAGTAGTCGTTCCGGGACTAGCATATCCTACGAGCAGTACTTC	CASSRSGTSISYEQYF	16	TRBD2	TRBJ2-7	.	TRBV19
TGTGCCAGCAGCGCGAAAAGACTACTCCAAGAGACCCAGTACTTC	CASSAKRLLQETQYF	15	.	TRBJ2-5	.	TRBV2
TGCGCCAGCAGCGAAAACAGGGGGCTCTCCTACGAGCAGTACTTC	CASSENRGLSYEQYF	15	TRBD1	TRBJ2-7	.	TRBV4-3
TGTGCCAGCAGCGTAGGTGGGGCCACTGAAGCTTTCTTT	CASSVGGATEAFF	13	.	TRBJ1-1	.	TRBV9
TGTGCCAGTAGTCTCGGCGTAACGGGAGCGAGAGATACGCAGTATTTT	CASSLGVTGARDTQYF	16	.	TRBJ2-3	.	TRBV19
TGTGCCAGCAGCTCTAGAGGGGGGACTAGCGGGATCTCCTACAATGAGCAGTTCTTC	CASSSRGGTSGISYNEQFF	19	TRBD2	TRBJ2-1	.	TRBV7-9
TGTGCCAGCACCATGACGGGGGCTGAAGCTTTCTTT	CASTMTGAEAFF	12	.	TRBJ1-1	once	TRBV7-2
TGTGCCAGCAGTTACCGAGCGGGAGCCTTAACAGATACGCAGTATTTT	CASSYRAGALTDTQYF	16	TRBD2	TRBJ2-3	.	TRBV6-5
TGCGCCAGCAGCTGGGGACAGGGGGTAGCCAAAAACATTCAGTACTTC	CASSWGQGVAKNIQYF	16	TRBD1	TRBJ2-4	.	TRBV5-1
TGTGCCAGCAGTGTGGGGGGAAGGGGGCAGCATGAGCAGTTCTTC	CASSVGGRGQHEQFF	15	.	TRBJ2-1	.	TRBV6-2/TRBV6-3
TGTGCTAGTGGCGCGCGGGGAGGGAACACTGAAGCTTTCTTT	CASGARGGNTEAFF	14	.	TRBJ1-1	few	TRBV12-5
TGTGCCAGCAGGCTTGGCCAAGAAAAACTGTTTTTT	CASRLGQEKLFF	12	.	TRBJ1-4	.	TRBV2
TGTGCCAGCAGTCCCACCCGGACTAGCGGATCCACAGATACGCAGTATTTT	CASSPTRTSGSTDTQYF	17	TRBD2	TRBJ2-3	.	TRBV6-2/TRBV6-3
TGTGCCAGCAGCCAAGATAGGGTGGGGCTAGCGGCCAATGAGCAGTTCTTC	CASSQDRVGLAANEQFF	17	TRBD2	TRBJ2-1	.	TRBV14
TGTGCCTGGAGGACAGGGGTAGGAACCGGGGAGCTGTTTTTT	CAWRTGVGTGELFF	14	TRBD1	TRBJ2-2	.	TRBV30
TGTGCCAGCACCGGGACTACGAACACCGGGGAGCTGTTTTTT	CASTGTTNTGELFF	14	TRBD2	TRBJ2-2	once	TRBV5-4
TGTGCCAGCAGTGAAGGGGACAGGGACAATGAAAAACTGTTTTTT	CASSEGDRDNEKLFF	15	TRBD1	TRBJ1-4	.	TRBV6-1
TGTGCCAGTAGTATTGGGGGACAGGAGGCGCCAGTTCATGGCTACACCTTC	CASSIGGQEAPVHGYTF	17	TRBD1	TRBJ1-2	.	TRBV19
TGTGCCAGCAGCGCCCGGGACAGATCCTACGAGCAGTACTTC	CASSARDRSYEQYF	14	TRBD1	TRBJ2-7	.	TRBV5-4
TGTGCCAGCAGCGTGAGAGCGGGGGATAGCACAGATACGCAGTATTTT	CASSVRAGDSTDTQYF	16	TRBD2	TRBJ2-3	once	TRBV9
TGTGCCAGCAGCTTACAGGCAGGGGGCGAAGCTTTCTTT	CASSLQAGGEAFF	13	TRBD1	TRBJ1-1	.	TRBV7-9
TGTGCCAGCAGCCGCGGGACAGGGGGTAATCAGCCCCAGCATTTT	CASSRGTGGNQPQHF	15	TRBD1	TRBJ1-5	.	TRBV7-9
TGTGCCAGCAGCTTAGGTGCTAGCGGGCCCTACAATGAGCAGTTCTTC	CASSLGASGPYNEQFF	16	TRBD2	TRBJ2-1	.	TRBV7-2
TGTGCCAGCAGTTTAGGGGGGCAGGGTGGCTACACCTTC	CASSLGGQGGYTF	13	.	TRBJ1-2	.	TRBV12-3/TRBV12-4
TGTGCCAGCAGCGCGGGGACGGCAAACACTGAAGCTTTCTTT	CASSAGTANTEAFF	14	.	TRBJ1-1	few	TRBV11-2
TGTGCCAGCAGCCTCGCTCAGTTTTATGGCTACACCTTC	CASSLAQFYGYTF	13	.	TRBJ1-2	.	TRBV2
TGTGCCAGCAGCCAAGATAGCCTAGCAGAGACCCAGTACTTC	CASSQDSLAETQYF	14	.	TRBJ2-5	.	TRBV3-1/TRBV3-2
TGCAGTGCTACTGACAGGGGGTTTGGCACTGAAGCTTTCTTT	CSATDRGFGTEAFF	14	TRBD1	TRBJ1-1	.	TRBV20-1
TGTGCCAGCATCCTTGTAACAGGGGGGTACGAGCAGTACTTC	CASILVTGGYEQYF	14	TRBD1	TRBJ2-7	.	TRBV6-5
TGTGCCAGCAGCGATTTTCAGAGACAGGTATACAATGAGCAGTTCTTC	CASSDFQRQVYNEQFF	16	.	TRBJ2-1	.	TRBV7-3
TGCGCCAGCAGCCTACGACAGGGGTCCGGAGATACGCAGTATTTT	CASSLRQGSGDTQYF	15	TRBD1	TRBJ2-3	.	TRBV4-1
TGCAGTGCTAGTTTCAGCGGGATTCCCAATGAGCAGTTCTTC	CSASFSGIPNEQFF	14	TRBD2	TRBJ2-1	.	TRBV20-1
TGTGCCAGCAGTCTCACCGGGAGTTACAATGAGCAGTTCTTC	CASSLTGSYNEQFF	14	.	TRBJ2-1	.	TRBV6-2/TRBV6-3
TGCGCCAGCAGCTTGGCGGGTGAGCAGTTCTTC	CASSLAGEQFF	11	.	TRBJ2-1	.	TRBV5-1
TGTGCCAGCAGTTACTCACGACAGGGCTACGAGCAGTACTTC	CASSYSRQGYEQYF	14	TRBD1	TRBJ2-7	.	TRBV6-5
TGTGCCAGCAGCCGTAACGGGGGTAGTGATGGCTACACCTTC	CASSRNGGSDGYTF	14	.	TRBJ1-2	.	TRBV7-3
TGTGCCAGCAGTGCCGAGGGTACCTTCGGATATTCACCCCTCCACTTT	CASSAEGTFGYSPLHF	16	.	TRBJ1-6	.	TRBV6-1
TGTGCCAGCAGTGAATGGGGGGGTAAAGATACGCAGTATTTT	CASSEWGGKDTQYF	14	TRBD2	TRBJ2-3	.	TRBV6-1
TGTGCCAGCAGCTCTAACCCCCGTGCGAGCTCTGGAAACACCATATATTTT	CASSSNPRASSGNTIYF	17	.	TRBJ1-3	.	TRBV7-2
TGCGCCAGCAGCCCGGGACTGGGCGGTAATGAAAAACTGTTTTTT	CASSPGLGGNEKLFF	15	.	TRBJ1-4	.	TRBV5-1
TGTGCCAGCAGTTTATCGGGGAGCCAAGAGACCCAGTACTTC	CASSLSGSQETQYF	14	.	TRBJ2-5	few	TRBV7-3
TGTGCCAGCAGCTTAACGGTGGCTAGTACGCTGGATGAGCAGTTCTTC	CASSLTVASTLDEQFF	16	.	TRBJ2-1	.	TRBV7-9
TGTGCCAGCTCACCAGTTGGACTAAGCACAGATACGCAGTATTTT	CASSPVGLSTDTQYF	15	.	TRBJ2-3	.	TRBV18
TGTGCCAGCAGCCCCTCGGGTTCCCCATCCTACGAGCAGTACTTC	CASSPSGSPSYEQYF	15	.	TRBJ2-7	once	TRBV6-5
TGCGCCAGCAGCTTGGCCCCGAGACAGACGAACACTGAAGCTTTCTTT	CASSLAPRQTNTEAFF	16	.	TRBJ1-1	few	TRBV5-1